This TCR beta chain is drawn from a study of blood T cell repertoires in COVID-19. Study as a whole: Specimens from acute and convalescent COVID-19 originated in the United States, Italy and Spain.

Trimming cost V 5 bases and J 3 bases; bases outside gene matches: 12. Germline V gene data show CDR1 as MNHEY and CDR2 as SVGEGT. This CDR3 is built from 16 residues. In its sample, this clone was seen a few times. In the original analysis: By means of reference gene primer amplification, nucleated cell counts were estimated. Clones were read by immunoSEQ multiplex PCR, and TCRdb kept only the in-frame ones, dropping some. For V, J and clone size, that table is used; D and trimming come from the DNA. The profile shows under 150,000 clones, 88% of them singletons. This clonotype originated in a man in his fifties or sixties with acute or convalescent COVID-19. The V and J genes are TRBV6-2 or TRBV6-3 and TRBJ2-5; 7 bases agree with TRBD1. Sequencing was performed on peripheral blood. The CDR3 spells CASSGSRDSNEETQYF. The CDR3 nucleotides read TGTGCCAGCAGTGGGTCCCGGGACAGTAACGAAGAGACCCAGTACTTC.